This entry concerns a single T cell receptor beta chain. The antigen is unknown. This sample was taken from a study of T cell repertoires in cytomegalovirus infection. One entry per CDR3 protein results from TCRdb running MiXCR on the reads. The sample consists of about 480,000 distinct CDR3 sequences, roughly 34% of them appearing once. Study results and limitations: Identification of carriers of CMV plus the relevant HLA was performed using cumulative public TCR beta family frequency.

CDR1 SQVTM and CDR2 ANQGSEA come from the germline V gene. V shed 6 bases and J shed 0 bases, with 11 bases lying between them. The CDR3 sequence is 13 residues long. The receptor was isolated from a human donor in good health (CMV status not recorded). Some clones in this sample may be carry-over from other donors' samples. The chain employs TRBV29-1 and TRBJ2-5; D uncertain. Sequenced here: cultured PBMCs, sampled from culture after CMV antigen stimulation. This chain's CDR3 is CSVRRENQETQYF. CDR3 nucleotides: TGCAGCGTCCGCAGAGAAAACCAAGAGACCCAGTACTTC. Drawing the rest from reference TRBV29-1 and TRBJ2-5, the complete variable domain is SAVISQKPSRDICQRGTSLTIQCQVDSQVTMMFWYRQQPGQSLTLIATANQGSEATYESGFVIDKFPISRPNLTFSTLTVSNMSPEDSSIYLCSVRRENQETQYFGPGTRLLVL.